The clone carrying this TCR beta chain has just a few counts. MiXCR, run by TCRdb on the PCR reads, gives a single entry per CDR3 protein. The data show a few hundred thousand distinct CDR3 sequences, around a fifth seen once. This specimen comes from a study of molecular identifiers for immune sequencing clone quantification. Every naive CD8 library was made from between about 17,000 and 1,000,000 sorted cells with 10%, 30% or 50% RNA. The TCR originated in a human donor in good health. Some libraries in this study had Jurkat cell RNA spiked in. Input material: naive CD8+ T cells from blood, with Jurkat cell RNA spiked in. The subset was: FACS-sorted CD8+CD4-CCR7+CD45RA+ naive T cells.

The chain's CDR3 is CASSTDRGHTGAFF. In DNA form, the CDR3 reads TGTGCCAGCAGTACGGACAGGGGCCATACGGGAGCTTTCTTT. The chain uses TRBV27 and TRBJ1-1; 9 bases align to TRBD1. The CDR3 covers 14 residues. J lost 10 bases, V lost 5 bases, and 11 bases had no gene match. Germline lookup yields CDR1 MNHEY and CDR2 SMNVEV (reference sequence).